Sequencing of this TCR beta chain was carried out in a study of blood T cell repertoires in COVID-19 (dated by TCRdb to the early 2020s). Regarding the study in general: The collaborator samples originated in the United States, Italy and Spain and spanned the acute and convalescent phases of COVID-19. The material from the prospective study consisted of cDNA or gDNA derived from T cells, B-cell-depleted T cells, or PBMCs. Deeply sampled blood TCRbeta repertoires from subjects exposed to, actively infected with, or recovered from COVID-19 were included in the dataset. The repertoires were made available in a free public database intended to serve as a resource for research on the immune response to SARS-CoV-2. Samples were obtained from the ongoing ImmuneRACE study (first 160 participants) and from over 1,000 subjects provided by 6 global collaborators. A de-identified subject ID, COVID-19 status, age in years and sex were almost always included in the sample metadata. Where HLA class I and class II types were available, the types were taken from metadata supplied by the sample provider, not from assay-based typing. General study outcomes and caveats: The quantity of clinical and demographic metadata differed by source and by participant and was supplied without curation.

V gives up 4 bases and J gives up 4 bases, and the segment between their germline ends measures 5 bases. From the germline V gene, CDR1 is SNHLY and CDR2 is FYNNEI. The CDR3 contains 12 residues, cysteine and phenylalanine counted. Left in the record is the CDR3 DNA by itself, 36 bases read in frame from the first base. The immunoSEQ Assay, a bias-controlled multiplex PCR, was used to amplify TCRbeta CDR3 regions from genomic DNA. Per the authors' processing: The number of nucleated cells in each sample was estimated by amplification of reference gene primers within the assay. To quantify the absolute abundance of each unique TCRbeta CDR3 rearrangement, sequence reads were collapsed and filtered. For each sample, productive Simpson clonality was calculated as the square root of Simpson's diversity index over productive rearrangements. What TCRdb holds here is the immuneACCESS table cut down to in-frame rearrangements. Part of the clones is not present; checked against another copy, under half of the missing clones reflect an unresolved V gene, and the others are unexplained. V, J and clone size are those of that table, while D and trimming were read from the DNA. The sample includes about 90,000 clones, with about 81% observed a single time. The leading ten clones occupy 10% to 15% of the sample.

Collaborating institutions collected whole blood in K2EDTA tubes following their own protocols. For TCRbeta analysis, collaborators shipped samples in one of three forms: frozen whole blood, isolated PBMCs, or DNA extracted from either of those sample types. Worth noting for this clone: The clone's antigen remains unknown. Base qualities are missing; no much larger clone stands one base away.

Sequenced material: peripheral blood. The chain is assembled from TRBV2 and TRBJ2-1, with no confident D gene call. This TCR came from a human donor in a cohort sampled during active COVID-19. The CDR3 in this case is CASSGQYNEQFF. The base sequence is TGTGCCAGCAGTGGGCAGTACAATGAGCAGTTCTTC.